This is a list of T cell receptor beta chains from one sample in a study of blood T cell repertoires in COVID-19. Profiled with immunoSEQ multiplex PCR; TCRdb holds only in-frame clones, not every one. The sample records about 440,000 clones, less than 95% being singletons. The sequencing sample was made of PBMCs or T cells enriched from blood (not recorded which). These TCRs come from a man between 18 and 35 years old who had recovered from COVID-19. Each CDR3 is given without its conserved first and last residue. D genes are given only for firm matches.

j_call | v_call | d_call | cdr3_aa
TRBJ1-2 | TRBV5-6 | TRBD1 | ASSRDRGYGYT
TRBJ1-1 | TRBV9 | TRBD1 | ASSVETGELNTEAF
TRBJ2-2 | TRBV6-5 | TRBD1 | ASRLDRAATGELF
TRBJ2-3 | TRBV11-3 | - | ASTLSGLGTDTQY
TRBJ1-2 | TRBV5-6 | TRBD1 | ASTSTGQRHYGYT
TRBJ2-1 | TRBV9 | - | ASSNAGSLYNEQF
TRBJ2-3 | TRBV19 | TRBD2 | ASSNPSLSSGSFTDTQY
TRBJ2-6 | TRBV5-1 | TRBD1 | ASSTGGASGANVLT
TRBJ2-5 | TRBV27 | - | ASSTLVGQETQY
TRBJ2-1 | TRBV18 | - | ASQDGREFYNEQF
TRBJ2-7 | TRBV3-1/TRBV3-2 | - | ASSQAPGGHYEQY
TRBJ1-1 | TRBV3-1/TRBV3-2 | - | ASRPRQNNMNTEAF
TRBJ2-2 | TRBV5-8 | TRBD2 | ASSGRANTGELF
TRBJ1-2 | TRBV6-5 | TRBD1 | ASSYRDRKGYT
TRBJ1-5 | TRBV3-1/TRBV3-2 | - | ASSQTDSQPQH
TRBJ1-2 | TRBV6-5 | - | ASSYSTQEGYGYT
TRBJ1-4 | TRBV20-1 | TRBD1 | SADRGEKLF
TRBJ2-7 | TRBV2 | - | ASSGSSRDEQY
TRBJ1-1 | TRBV6-4 | - | ASSDSANTEAF
TRBJ1-1 | TRBV2 | - | ASSERVNTEAF
TRBJ2-2 | TRBV7-9 | - | ASSPGGGTGELF
TRBJ1-1 | TRBV5-1 | TRBD1 | ASSWTGDTEAF
TRBJ1-2 | TRBV3-1/TRBV3-2 | - | ASSQDFYGYT
TRBJ1-3 | TRBV2 | - | ASTSLTSGNTIY
TRBJ1-2 | TRBV2 | TRBD1 | ASPLRDRGQANYGYT
TRBJ2-3 | TRBV5-4 | TRBD2 | ASSPRLAGGHGGTQY
TRBJ1-1 | TRBV2 | - | ATHQANTEAF
TRBJ1-4 | TRBV10-2 | - | ASSEIAGRNEKLF
TRBJ2-7 | TRBV19 | TRBD2 | ASSRYTSGYEQY
TRBJ1-3 | TRBV11-2 | - | ASSLKGPGSSGNTIY
TRBJ1-2 | TRBV5-1 | TRBD1 | ASSDGTGAYGYT
TRBJ1-5 | TRBV5-1 | TRBD1 | ASSSTGINQPQH
TRBJ2-5 | TRBV29-1 | TRBD1 | SFGGQVTLPETQY
TRBJ2-2 | TRBV6-5 | - | ASRNRESGELF
TRBJ2-3 | TRBV6-5 | - | ASTASGTDTQY
TRBJ1-2 | TRBV4-1 | - | ASSQTTGNPYGYT
TRBJ2-2 | TRBV24-1 | TRBD1 | ATSESGTANTGELF
TRBJ2-5 | TRBV29-1 | - | SGLTDQETQY
TRBJ2-1 | TRBV18 | TRBD2 | ASSPPTSGRYNEQF
TRBJ1-1 | TRBV12-3/TRBV12-4 | TRBD1 | ASNTQGAGEAF
TRBJ1-1 | TRBV10-1 | TRBD1 | ASSAFSTGDTEAF
TRBJ1-6 | TRBV11-2 | - | ASSPRAQGGSYNSPLH
TRBJ2-7 | TRBV30 | TRBD2 | AWSKAGSYEQY
TRBJ1-4 | TRBV19 | - | ASSWNRPHEKLF
TRBJ1-4 | TRBV15 | TRBD1 | ATSRAGTGSEKLF
TRBJ1-2 | TRBV6-5 | - | ASLPSGGILHGYT
TRBJ1-4 | TRBV18 | TRBD1 | ASSPGQGAEEKLF
TRBJ1-6 | TRBV11-2 | TRBD1 | ASSPKGTGNSPLH
TRBJ1-2 | TRBV7-5 | - | ATWEETNYGYT
TRBJ1-1 | TRBV4-1 | - | ASSQDLGQNTEAF
TRBJ2-1 | TRBV27 | - | ASSFRGEQF
TRBJ2-7 | TRBV28 | - | ASSRQSRGAYEQY
TRBJ2-2 | TRBV3-1/TRBV3-2 | - | ASSQVGEGAGELF
TRBJ2-5 | TRBV5-4 | TRBD2 | ASSKGGTGETQY